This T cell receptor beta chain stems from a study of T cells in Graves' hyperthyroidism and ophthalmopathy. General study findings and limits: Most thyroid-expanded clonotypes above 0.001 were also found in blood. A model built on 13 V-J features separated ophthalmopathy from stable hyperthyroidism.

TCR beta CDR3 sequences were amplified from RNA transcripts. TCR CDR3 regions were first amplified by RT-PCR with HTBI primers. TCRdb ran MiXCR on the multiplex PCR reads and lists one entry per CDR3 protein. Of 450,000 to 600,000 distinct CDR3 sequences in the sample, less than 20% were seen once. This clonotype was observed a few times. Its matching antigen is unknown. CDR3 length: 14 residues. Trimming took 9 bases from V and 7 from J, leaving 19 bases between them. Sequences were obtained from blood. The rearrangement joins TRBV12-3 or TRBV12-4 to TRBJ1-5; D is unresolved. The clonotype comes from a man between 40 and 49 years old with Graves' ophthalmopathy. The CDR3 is CASTERLFVQPQHF. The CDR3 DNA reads TGTGCCAGTACGGAGAGGTTGTTCGTCCAGCCCCAGCATTTT.